The source of this T cell receptor (beta chain) is a study of shared clonotypes between healthy human individuals. The study, taken as a whole, reports: Memory subsets had estimated richness that was generally smaller than that of naive subsets. Naive CD4 clonotypes were shared across a handful of donors at 4.5% to 6.5%.

Worth noting for this clone: The antigen is not known. This CDR3 is also generated by other DNA sequences in the sample.

The table came from immunoSEQ multiplex PCR; TCRdb's copy has only in-frame clones and leaves some out. The table records roughly 2.5 million clones, more than 90% of them present only once. The specimen was naive CD4+ T cells sorted from blood. Noted subset: CD45RA+ positively selected. The sequence was obtained from a man aged 18 to 30 in good health.

The DNA of the CDR3 is TGTGCCAGCTCACCCTCAGAAGAGACCCAGTACTTC. This sequence encodes CASSPSEETQYF. V usage is TRBV18 and J usage is TRBJ2-5; D ambiguous. Trimming shortened V by 3 bases and J by 3 bases, and 5 bases separated the two germline ends. Germline V gene data show CDR1 as KGHSH and CDR2 as LQKENI. The CDR3 has 12 residues.